Described below is a single TCR beta chain sequence and its context. The entry originates in a study of T cells in Graves' hyperthyroidism and ophthalmopathy. About the study: Peripheral blood was collected at initial diagnosis, before any treatment.

TCR beta CDR3 region amplification was performed from RNA transcripts. Researchers ran a first-round RT-PCR on the TCR CDR3 using the HTBI primer set. TCRdb used MiXCR to reprocess the multiplex PCR reads, holding one entry per CDR3 protein. Of roughly 520,000 distinct CDR3 sequences listed, around a quarter are singletons. The CDR3 runs to 14 residues. Looked up from germline, CDR1 is LNHNV and CDR2 is YYDKDF (reference sequence). Trimming took off 4 bases at V and 1 base at J, with 10 bases between the two ends. Fresh peripheral blood, under 13 ml, was the source of the PBMCs. The chain is built from TRBV15 and TRBJ2-5; TRBD1 is a possible D gene (6 bases). What was sequenced was blood. The receptor was isolated from a woman between 25 and 40 years old with Graves' ophthalmopathy. CDR3 amino acids: CATSIGQPQETQYF. The CDR3, as DNA: TGTGCCACCAGCATAGGACAGCCCCAAGAGACCCAGTACTTC. Full variable domain (missing parts from reference TRBV15 and TRBJ2-5): DAMVIQNPRYQVTQFGKPVTLSCSQTLNHNVMYWYQQKSSQAPKLLFHYYDKDFNNEADTPDNFQSRRPNTSFCFLDIRSPGLGDTAMYLCATSIGQPQETQYFGPGTRLLVL.